Presented here are 8 T cell receptor beta chains from one specimen sequenced in a study of blood T cell repertoires in COVID-19. Profiled with immunoSEQ multiplex PCR; TCRdb holds only in-frame clones, not every one. The repertoire has some 270,000 clones, roughly 86% of them found once; the top ten carry about 1.7%. Sequenced sample: peripheral blood. The receptor source for this set is a woman aged 55-70 years who had recovered from COVID-19.

This chain links TRBV7-8 with TRBJ2-5, with TRBD2 matching 7 bases. V lost 6 bases, J lost 1 base, and 5 bases stayed unmatched. The CDR3 runs 14 residues. Germline V lookup: CDR1 SGHVS, CDR2 FQNEAQ. The CDR3 reads CASRKTSIQETQYF. The CDR3 DNA follows: TGTGCCAGCAGGAAGACTAGCATCCAAGAGACCCAGTACTTC.

Here the CDR3 DNA reads TGTGCCAGCAGTTCCCGACAGGGGAGATCCTATGGCTACACCTTC. It specifies CASSSRQGRSYGYTF. The J gene is TRBJ1-2, the V gene TRBV13; 8 bases match TRBD1. Germline V gene data show CDR1 as PRHDT and CDR2 as FYEKMQ (reference sequence). With 6 bases clipped from V and 4 bases from J, the junction kept 10 bases outside the gene matches. This CDR3 is built from 15 residues.

V is TRBV29-1 and J is TRBJ1-4, with 9 nucleotides matching TRBD1. This CDR3 region has 13 residues. V shed 7 bases, J shed 7 bases, and the junction held 7 bases outside the gene matches. Germline CDR1 is SQVTM and CDR2 is ANQGSEA. CDR3 loop: CSAEGQGSEKLFF. The CDR3 coding sequence is TGCAGCGCCGAGGGACAGGGAAGTGAAAAACTGTTTTTT.

The chain is built from TRBV29-1 and TRBJ2-5; D uncertain. The CDR3 length is 13 residues. V lost 6 bases and J 3 bases, leaving 14 bases between the germline ends. The V gene's germline CDR1 is SQVTM and CDR2 ANQGSEA. This chain's CDR3 is CSVPWPPEETQYF. As DNA, the CDR3 is TGCAGCGTCCCTTGGCCGCCCGAAGAGACCCAGTACTTC.

This clone was seen once. This chain connects TRBV2 to TRBJ1-1, with D perhaps TRBD1 (5 bases). CDR3 size: 11 residues. The V gene's germline CDR1 is SNHLY and CDR2 FYNNEI. Between the trimmed V and J ends, which lost 7 bases and 8 bases, there was a span of 11 bases. CDR3 DNA: TGTGCCAGCACCGGACACTCAGAAGCTTTCTTT. This gives the protein CASTGHSEAFF.

The rearrangement links TRBV9 to TRBJ1-2, with D perhaps matching TRBD1 (5 bases). Germline V gives CDR1 SGDLS, CDR2 YYNGEE. Trimming removed 3 bases at V and 7 bases at J, with 10 bases between. This CDR3 has 12 amino acids. The CDR3 nucleotides read TGTGCCAGCAGCGGAGGGGAGGGTGGCTACACCTTC. Translating it yields CASSGGEGGYTF.

The chain employs TRBV5-4 and TRBJ2-7; TRBD1 matches at 10 bases. The V and J ends lost 2 bases and 7 bases, in that order; junction bases with no gene match: 18. This CDR3 has 18 residues. Germline V lookup: CDR1 SGHNT, CDR2 YYREEE (reference sequence). CDR3 bases: TGTGCCAGCAGCTTACCCGGGACAGGGGACCATGGACTACGGGAGCAGTACTTC. Translated: CASSLPGTGDHGLREQYF.

About this clone itself: This sample includes further DNA sequences coding for the same CDR3. J is TRBJ1-1 and V is TRBV11-2; D call uncertain. The CDR3 is 13 residues long. Trimming shortened V by 2 bases and J by 0 bases, and 4 bases separated the two germline ends. Germline values: CDR1 SGHAT, CDR2 FQNNGV. The chain's CDR3 is CASSLTVNTEAFF. The CDR3 DNA sequence: TGTGCCAGCAGCTTAACAGTGAACACTGAAGCTTTCTTT.